This T cell receptor beta chain was retrieved from a study of T cells in Graves' hyperthyroidism and ophthalmopathy. Germline-derived CDR1 and CDR2 are MNHEY and SMNVEV (reference sequence). The V end was cut by 4 bases, the J end by 7 bases, with 7 bases between. The CDR3 runs to 12 residues. It was RNA transcripts that yielded the amplified TCR beta CDR3 regions. When the TCR CDR3 underwent first-round RT-PCR, the HTBI primer set was used. TCRdb reprocessed the multiplex PCR reads via MiXCR and lists one record per CDR3 protein. This table holds around 280,000 distinct CDR3 sequences, 13% found once. Study-wide results and limits: Among thyroid clonotypes expanded above 0.001, most also appeared in blood. In the analysis, a 13 V-J model separated ophthalmopathy from stable hyperthyroidism.

A note on this clonotype: The antigen remains unidentified.

Criteria for exclusion of patients were uncontrolled infection, other autoimmune disease, pregnancy or lactation. Thyroid ultrasound and orbital computed tomography, with clinical symptoms and serum thyroxine and TRAb, informed diagnoses. The source is a young woman with Graves' hyperthyroidism that later progressed to Graves' ophthalmopathy. The chain links TRBV27 to TRBJ1-4; D is ambiguous. Input material: blood. The CDR3 bases are TGTGCCAGCAGTTCGTCTTCTGAAAAACTGTTTTTT. Translated: CASSSSSEKLFF.